This T cell receptor (beta chain) was identified during a study of patients and donors after allogeneic stem cell transplantation. V lost 2 bases to trimming and J lost 2 bases; unmatched junction nucleotides: 6. Germline-derived CDR1 and CDR2 are LGHNA and YNFKEQ. The CDR3 totals 15 residues. A single record per CDR3 protein comes from TCRdb applying MiXCR to the RT-PCR reads. The sample holds roughly 940,000 distinct CDR3 sequences, approximately 19% seen once. This clonotype came up a few times. The chain joins TRBV4-2 to TRBJ2-7; 7 bases agree with TRBD2. The receptor comes from a human donor who was either an allogeneic HSCT recipient or a stem cell or donor lymphocyte infusion donor (not recorded which). It is not recorded whose cells these are; they may come from a transplant donor. What was sequenced was blood, either unsorted or a sorted T cell fraction (not recorded which). CDR3 loop: CASSQPAGGTYEQYF. CDR3 DNA sequence: TGTGCCAGCAGCCAACCGGCCGGGGGGACCTACGAGCAGTACTTC.